These T cell receptor beta chains were read from a single sample in a study of early T cells in non-severe SARS-CoV-2 infection. TCRdb re-called the 5' RACE reads with MiXCR, one entry per CDR3 protein. In the table there are 55,000 to 65,000 distinct CDR3 sequences, about 9.1% of which are singletons. Sequenced input: whole blood. Every receptor here comes from an adult who was a healthcare worker with PCR-confirmed SARS-CoV-2 infection or an uninfected control (not recorded which). Both conserved end residues are part of each CDR3. A D gene is named only where the DNA matches it firmly. The size entry is marked missing in some rows and otherwise reads once, few, many or a size class.

v_gene	j_gene	d_gene	abundance	CDR3nt	CDR3aa
TRBV7-7	TRBJ2-5	TRBD1	.	TGTGCTAGCAGCGCCCGACAGGGGGCTACCGCCAAGACCCAGTACTTC	CASSARQGATAKTQYF
TRBV6-2/TRBV6-3	TRBJ2-5	.	many	TGTGCCAGCAGTTACCCGCGGGCCGGGGGCGAGACCCAGTACTTC	CASSYPRAGGETQYF
TRBV29-1	TRBJ2-1	TRBD2	medium-sized	TGCAGCGTTGAAGATCCGGGACTAAGCTCCTACAATGAGCAGTTCTTC	CSVEDPGLSSYNEQFF
TRBV6-1	TRBJ1-5	.	.	TGTGCCAGCAGGGATTTCGGCAATCAGCCCCAGCATTTT	CASRDFGNQPQHF
TRBV29-1	TRBJ1-2	.	few	TGCAGCGTTGAAGATCCACTGACAGGATATAACTATGGCTACACCTTC	CSVEDPLTGYNYGYTF
TRBV10-3	TRBJ2-1	TRBD2	.	TGTGCCGTCGGGACTAGCGGGAGTAGGAGTGAGCAGTTCTTC	CAVGTSGSRSEQFF
TRBV12-3/TRBV12-4	TRBJ2-4	TRBD2	few	TGTGCCAGCAGTTTTACTAGCGGGAGGGCCGGGACCAAAAACATTCAGTACTTC	CASSFTSGRAGTKNIQYF
TRBV5-5	TRBJ1-6	.	few	TGTGCCAGCAGCTTGCTCGGACAGCACTATAATTCACCCCTCCACTTT	CASSLLGQHYNSPLHF
TRBV20-1	TRBJ1-1	.	few	TGCAGTGCTAGTTCCTCGGGACGGAGGGAAGCTTTCTTT	CSASSSGRREAFF
TRBV29-1	TRBJ2-1	.	many	TGCAGCGCACGGGAAAGCTCCTACAATGAGCAGTTCTTC	CSARESSYNEQFF
TRBV6-1	TRBJ1-2	.	many	TGTGCCAGCCGTACAACCATCGCCTATGGCTACACCTTC	CASRTTIAYGYTF
TRBV7-9	TRBJ2-7	.	many	TGTGCCAGCAGCTCCCTAGGAGTTAGCTACGAGCAGTACTTC	CASSSLGVSYEQYF
TRBV12-3/TRBV12-4	TRBJ1-1	.	many	TGTGCCAGCAATATCCTCCTTGGGGGTGAAGCTTTCTTT	CASNILLGGEAFF
TRBV6-5	TRBJ2-7	.	.	TGTGCCAGCACCTATGGGAGCGCCTTCTCCTACGAGCAGTACTTC	CASTYGSAFSYEQYF
TRBV3-1	TRBJ1-5	.	many	TGTGCCAGCAGCCAGGGCTGGACATCCCAGCCCCAGCATTTT	CASSQGWTSQPQHF
TRBV29-1	TRBJ2-7	.	.	TGCAGCGTTGAAGGCGCGACAGGATCCTACGAGCAGTACTTC	CSVEGATGSYEQYF
TRBV20-1	TRBJ2-7	TRBD2	many	TGCAGTGCCCTGGGGTACGGGAGGGCCATGAGGAACGAGCAGTACTTC	CSALGYGRAMRNEQYF
TRBV20-1	TRBJ2-7	.	many	TGCAGTGCTATGAGGACGGGTAGCTCCTACGAGCAGTACTTC	CSAMRTGSSYEQYF
TRBV28	TRBJ1-3	.	.	TGTGCCAGCAGTCTCTCTTCGGGGGTAACTGGAAACACCATATATTTT	CASSLSSGVTGNTIYF
TRBV29-1	TRBJ1-4	TRBD1	many	TGCAGCGTGATGGGACAGGTTTGGGGTAATGAAAAACTGTTTTTT	CSVMGQVWGNEKLFF
TRBV5-1	TRBJ2-7	.	many	TGCGCCAGCAGCTTGTTTGGGGGCGAGCAGTACTTC	CASSLFGGEQYF
TRBV2	TRBJ2-1	TRBD2	.	TGTGCCAGCAGGAAGGGACTAGCCTCCTACAATGAGCAGTTCTTC	CASRKGLASYNEQFF
TRBV20-1	TRBJ1-3	.	many	TGCAGTGCTGATGAGGGGTCTGGAAACACCATATATTTT	CSADEGSGNTIYF
TRBV5-4	TRBJ2-2	.	many	TGTGCCAGCAGCTTGGAGGGCGGGGAGCTGTTTTTT	CASSLEGGELFF
TRBV20-1	TRBJ2-2	TRBD1	.	TGCAGTGGCATGACAGGGGCCGGGGAGCTGTTTTTT	CSGMTGAGELFF
TRBV5-4	TRBJ2-7	TRBD2	many	TGTGCCAGCAGCTTGGATCAGGGTGTTAGCGGGAGGGCGAACTACGAGCAGTACTTC	CASSLDQGVSGRANYEQYF
TRBV2	TRBJ2-5	.	many	TGTGCCAGCAGTGAGTGGACGCAGTTTCAAGAGACCCAGTACTTC	CASSEWTQFQETQYF
TRBV7-9	TRBJ2-7	.	.	TGTGCCAGCAGCTCCGGGCAGGTCTCCTACGAGCAGTACTTC	CASSSGQVSYEQYF
TRBV6-2/TRBV6-3	TRBJ2-1	TRBD2	many	TGTGCCAGCAGACTAGCGGGAGGGGGGGCCTACAATGAGCAGTTCTTC	CASRLAGGGAYNEQFF
TRBV12-3/TRBV12-4	TRBJ1-4	.	many	TGTGCCAGCAGTACCAGTGCAACTAATGAAAAACTGTTTTTT	CASSTSATNEKLFF
TRBV6-1	TRBJ2-5	.	few	TGTGCCAGCACTCTTACTCACCAAGAGACCCAGTACTTC	CASTLTHQETQYF
TRBV20-1	TRBJ1-5	.	once	TGCAGTGCCTCATGGGATAGCAATCAGCCCCAGCATTTT	CSASWDSNQPQHF
TRBV29-1	TRBJ2-7	.	few	TGCAGCGCCGCCCTCGACCCATCCTACGAGCAGTACTTC	CSAALDPSYEQYF
TRBV6-6	TRBJ1-6	.	many	TGTGCCAGCAATTCAGTAGAGGAGTCACCCCTCCACTTT	CASNSVEESPLHF